This entry lists 4 T cell receptor beta chains sequenced from one sample in a study of CD8 T cells in ankylosing spondylitis. TCRdb itself ran the 5' RACE reads through MiXCR, one entry per CDR3 protein. The sample carries tens of thousands of distinct CDR3 sequences, roughly 9.6% recorded once. The source material was blood, either unsorted or a sorted T cell fraction (not recorded which). Every receptor here comes from a male donor with ankylosing spondylitis or in good health (not recorded which).

Many counts were recorded for this clonotype. CDR3 nucleotides: TGTGCCAGCCACGTGAGGGGTTCGCGAAAACTGTTTTTT. It specifies CASHVRGSRKLFF. The rearrangement joins TRBV12-3 or TRBV12-4 to TRBJ1-4, with D possibly TRBD1 on 5 matching bases. Trimming took off 8 bases at V and 10 bases at J, with 17 bases between the two ends. The CDR3 contains 13 residues.

With regard to this clonotype: A much larger clone sits a single nucleotide away, making a read error possible. The chain couples TRBV7-9 to TRBJ1-1, with TRBD1 identical over 8 bases. Germline assignment: CDR1 SEHNR and CDR2 FQNEAQ (reference sequence). The CDR3 covers 13 residues. The CDR3 reads CAGSLGRGRFPFF. CDR3 DNA sequence: TGTGCCGGCAGCTTGGGCAGGGGGCGGTTTCCTTTCTTT.

This clonotype was seen only a few times. The rearrangement links TRBV6-1 to TRBJ1-4, with D hard to call. CDR3 size: 14 residues. Trimming cost V 6 bases and J 0 bases, with 8 bases left between them. Per the germline V gene, CDR1 is MNHNS and CDR2 is SASEGT. CDR3 region: CASRDRATNEKLFF. CDR3 in DNA: TGTGCCAGCAGGGACCGCGCAACTAATGAAAAACTGTTTTTT.

This clonotype was seen more than once but under ten times. J is TRBJ2-1 and V is TRBV7-2; D unclear. Germline V CDR1 and CDR2: SGHTA, FQGNSA. This CDR3 has 15 residues. Trimming took 1 base from V and 0 from J, leaving 7 bases between them. CDR3 nucleotide sequence: TGTGCCAGCAGCTTAGGTCGCAACTCCTACAATGAGCAGTTCTTC. Protein product: CASSLGRNSYNEQFF.